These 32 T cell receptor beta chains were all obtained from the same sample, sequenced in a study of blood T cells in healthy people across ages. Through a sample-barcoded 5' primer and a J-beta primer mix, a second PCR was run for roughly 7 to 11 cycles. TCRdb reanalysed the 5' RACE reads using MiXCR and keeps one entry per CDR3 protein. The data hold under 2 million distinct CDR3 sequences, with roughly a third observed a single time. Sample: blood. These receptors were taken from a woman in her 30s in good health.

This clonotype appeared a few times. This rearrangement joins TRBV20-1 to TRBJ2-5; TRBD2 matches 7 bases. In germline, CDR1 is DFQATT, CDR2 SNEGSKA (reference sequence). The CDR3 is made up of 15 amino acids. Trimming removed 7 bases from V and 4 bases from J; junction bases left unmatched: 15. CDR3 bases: TGCAGTGGGGGGGGTTTTGGCCCGTTTCCAGAGACCCAGTACTTC. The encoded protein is CSGGGFGPFPETQYF.

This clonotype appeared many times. CDR3 coding DNA: TGCAGCGTTGACAGTCCGGGGGAGACCCAGTACTTC. Translated: CSVDSPGETQYF. The V gene is TRBV29-1, the J gene TRBJ2-5; possible D gene TRBD2, 5 bases. The CDR3 extends over 12 amino acids. V was pared by 3 bases and J by 5 bases, with 10 bases between. Germline V gene lookup returns CDR1 SQVTM and CDR2 ANQGSEA.

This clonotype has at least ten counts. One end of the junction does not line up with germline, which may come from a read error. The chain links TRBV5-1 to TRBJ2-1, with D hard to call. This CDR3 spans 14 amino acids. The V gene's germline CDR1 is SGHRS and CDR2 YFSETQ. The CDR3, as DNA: TGTGCCAGCAGCCGCGGCCCTTCCTACAATGAGCAGTTCTTC. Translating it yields CASSRGPSYNEQFF.

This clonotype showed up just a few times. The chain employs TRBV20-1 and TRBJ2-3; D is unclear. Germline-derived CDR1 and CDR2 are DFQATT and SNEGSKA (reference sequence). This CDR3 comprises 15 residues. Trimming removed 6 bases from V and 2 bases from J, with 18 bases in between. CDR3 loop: CSAWIPGTVTDTQYF. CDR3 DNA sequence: TGCAGTGCCTGGATCCCAGGAACCGTCACAGATACGCAGTATTTT.

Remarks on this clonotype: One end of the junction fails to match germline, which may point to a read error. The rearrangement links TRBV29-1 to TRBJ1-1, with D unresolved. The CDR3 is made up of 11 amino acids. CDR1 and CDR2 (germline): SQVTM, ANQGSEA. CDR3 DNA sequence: TGCAGCGGTGAAGTCCGCACTGAAGCTTTCTTT. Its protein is CSGEVRTEAFF.

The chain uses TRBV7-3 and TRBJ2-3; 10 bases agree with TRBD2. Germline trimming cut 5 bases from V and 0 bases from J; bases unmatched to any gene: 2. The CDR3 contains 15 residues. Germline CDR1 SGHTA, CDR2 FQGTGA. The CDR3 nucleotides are TGTGCCAGCAGCCGAGCGGGAGGGAGCACAGATACGCAGTATTTT. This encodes CASSRAGGSTDTQYF.

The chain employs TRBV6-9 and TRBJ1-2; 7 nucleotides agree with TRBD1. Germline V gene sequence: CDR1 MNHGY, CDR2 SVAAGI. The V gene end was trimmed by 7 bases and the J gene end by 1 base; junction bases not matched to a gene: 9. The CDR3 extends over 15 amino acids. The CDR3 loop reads CASIFPGQINYGYTF. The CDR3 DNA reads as TGTGCCAGCATTTTTCCGGGACAGATTAACTATGGCTACACCTTC.

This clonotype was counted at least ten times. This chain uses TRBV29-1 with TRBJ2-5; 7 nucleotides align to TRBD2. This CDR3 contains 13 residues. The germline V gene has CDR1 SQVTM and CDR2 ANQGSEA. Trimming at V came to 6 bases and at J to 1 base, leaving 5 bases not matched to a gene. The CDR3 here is CSVLGLGQETQYF. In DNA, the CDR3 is TGCAGCGTCCTCGGACTAGGCCAAGAGACCCAGTACTTC.

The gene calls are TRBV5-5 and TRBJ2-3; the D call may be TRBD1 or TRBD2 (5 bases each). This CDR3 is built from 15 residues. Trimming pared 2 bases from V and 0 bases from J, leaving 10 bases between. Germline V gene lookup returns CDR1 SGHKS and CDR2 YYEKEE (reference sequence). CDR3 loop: CASSFMGVSTDTQYF. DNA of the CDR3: TGTGCCAGCAGCTTTATGGGGGTCAGCACAGATACGCAGTATTTT.

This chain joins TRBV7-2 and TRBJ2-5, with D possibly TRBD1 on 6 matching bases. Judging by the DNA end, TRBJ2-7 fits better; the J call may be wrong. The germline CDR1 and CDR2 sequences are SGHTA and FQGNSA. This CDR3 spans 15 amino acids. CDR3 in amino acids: CASNRQEVRADEQYF. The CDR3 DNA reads TGTGCCAGCAACCGACAGGAGGTTAGGGCGGACGAGCAGTACTTC.

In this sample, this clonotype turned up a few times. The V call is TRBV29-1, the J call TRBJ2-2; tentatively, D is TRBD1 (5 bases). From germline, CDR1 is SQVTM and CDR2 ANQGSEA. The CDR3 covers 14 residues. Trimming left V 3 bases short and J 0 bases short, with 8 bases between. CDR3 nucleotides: TGCAGCGTTGACGACAGAACGAACACCGGGGAGCTGTTTTTT. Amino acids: CSVDDRTNTGELFF.

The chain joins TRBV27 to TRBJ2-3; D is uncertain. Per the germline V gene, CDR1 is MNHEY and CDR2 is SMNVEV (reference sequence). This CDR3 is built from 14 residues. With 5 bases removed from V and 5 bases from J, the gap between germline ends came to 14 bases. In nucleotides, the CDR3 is TGTGCCAGCAGTCAAAGCTTCCTAGGAGATACGCAGTATTTT. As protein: CASSQSFLGDTQYF.

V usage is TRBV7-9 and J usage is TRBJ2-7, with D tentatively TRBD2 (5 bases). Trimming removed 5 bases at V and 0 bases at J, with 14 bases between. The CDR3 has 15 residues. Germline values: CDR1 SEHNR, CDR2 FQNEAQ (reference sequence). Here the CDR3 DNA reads TGTGCCAGCAGCCCCCCTCTTGGGAGCTCCTACGAGCAGTACTTC. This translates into CASSPPLGSSYEQYF. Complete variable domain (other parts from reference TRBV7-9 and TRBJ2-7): DTGVSQNPRHKITKRGQNVTFRCDPISEHNRLYWYRQTLGQGPEFLTYFQNEAQLEKSRLLSDRFSAERPKGSFSTLEIQRTEQGDSAMYLCASSPPLGSSYEQYFGPGTRLTVT.

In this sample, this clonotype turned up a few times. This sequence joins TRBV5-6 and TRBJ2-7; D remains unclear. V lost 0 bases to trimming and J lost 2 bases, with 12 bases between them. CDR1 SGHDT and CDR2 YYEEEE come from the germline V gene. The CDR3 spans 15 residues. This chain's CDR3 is CASSLGAHKAYEQYF. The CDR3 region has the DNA TGTGCCAGCAGCTTGGGGGCCCACAAGGCCTACGAGCAGTACTTC. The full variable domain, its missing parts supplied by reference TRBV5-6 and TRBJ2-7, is DAGVTQSPTHLIKTRGQQVTLRCSPKSGHDTVSWYQQALGQGPQFIFQYYEEEERQRGNFPDRFSGHQFPNYSSELNVNALLLGDSALYLCASSLGAHKAYEQYFGPGTRLTVT.

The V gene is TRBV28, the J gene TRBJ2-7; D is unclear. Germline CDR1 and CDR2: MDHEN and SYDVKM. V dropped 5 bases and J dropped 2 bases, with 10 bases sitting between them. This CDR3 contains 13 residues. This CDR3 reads CASSDTTTYEQYF. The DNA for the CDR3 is TGTGCCAGCAGTGACACTACTACCTACGAGCAGTACTTC.

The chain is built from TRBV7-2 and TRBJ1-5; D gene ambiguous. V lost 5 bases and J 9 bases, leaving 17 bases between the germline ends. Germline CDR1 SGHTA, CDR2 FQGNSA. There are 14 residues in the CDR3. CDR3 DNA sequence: TGTGCCAGCAGCCAAGCAGGACTAGAGGGGCCCCAGCATTTT. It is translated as CASSQAGLEGPQHF.

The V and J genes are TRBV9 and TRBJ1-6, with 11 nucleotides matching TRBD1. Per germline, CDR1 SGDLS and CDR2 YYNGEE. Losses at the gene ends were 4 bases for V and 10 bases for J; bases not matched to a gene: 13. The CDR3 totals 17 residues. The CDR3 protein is CASSRGGQGVGESPLHF. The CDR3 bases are TGTGCCAGCAGCCGAGGGGGACAGGGGGTTGGAGAATCACCCCTCCACTTT.

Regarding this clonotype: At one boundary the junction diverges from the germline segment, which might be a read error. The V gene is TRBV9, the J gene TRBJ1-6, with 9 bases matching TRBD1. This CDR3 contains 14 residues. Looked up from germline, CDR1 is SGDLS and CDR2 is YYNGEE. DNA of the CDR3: TGTGCCAGCAGCAGACAGGGGGTAATTTCACCCCGCCACTTT. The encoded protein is CASSRQGVISPRHF.

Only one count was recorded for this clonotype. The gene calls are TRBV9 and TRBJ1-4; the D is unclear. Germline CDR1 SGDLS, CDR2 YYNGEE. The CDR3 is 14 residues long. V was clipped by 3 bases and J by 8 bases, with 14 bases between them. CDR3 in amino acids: CASSDGGADEKLFF. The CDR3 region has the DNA TGTGCCAGCAGCGATGGCGGAGCCGACGAAAAACTGTTTTTT.

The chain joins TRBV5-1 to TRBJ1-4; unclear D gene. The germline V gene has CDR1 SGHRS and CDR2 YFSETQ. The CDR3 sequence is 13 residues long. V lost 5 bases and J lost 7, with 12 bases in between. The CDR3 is CASREGNGEKLFF. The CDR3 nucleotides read TGCGCCAGCAGGGAAGGGAATGGTGAAAAACTGTTTTTT.

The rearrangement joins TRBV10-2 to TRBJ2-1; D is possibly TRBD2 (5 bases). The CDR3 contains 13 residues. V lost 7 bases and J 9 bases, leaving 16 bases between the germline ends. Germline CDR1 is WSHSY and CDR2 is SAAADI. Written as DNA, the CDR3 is TGCGCCAGCACCAATCCGGGGAAGTCTGAGCAGTTCTTC. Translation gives CASTNPGKSEQFF.

This chain's CDR3 is CASNKQGKSYGYTF. The CDR3 bases are TGTGCCAGCAACAAACAGGGGAAAAGCTATGGCTACACCTTC. The rearrangement uses TRBV6-1 and TRBJ1-2; 7 bases fit TRBD1. With 7 bases clipped from V and 4 bases from J, the junction kept 9 bases outside the gene matches. There are 14 residues in the CDR3. Germline loops: CDR1 MNHNS, CDR2 SASEGT.

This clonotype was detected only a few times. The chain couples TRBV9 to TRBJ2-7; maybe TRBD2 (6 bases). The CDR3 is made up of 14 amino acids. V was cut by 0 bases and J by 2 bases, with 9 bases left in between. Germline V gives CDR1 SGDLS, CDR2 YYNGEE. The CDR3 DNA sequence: TGTGCCAGCAGCGTAGGCGGGAATGCCTACGAGCAGTACTTC. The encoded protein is CASSVGGNAYEQYF.

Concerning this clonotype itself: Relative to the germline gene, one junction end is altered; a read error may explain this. The CDR3 here is CASSYSALGANYGYTF. CDR3 nucleotide sequence: TGTGCCAGCAGTTACTCGGCCTTGGGGGCTAACTATGGTTACACCTTC. The chain employs TRBV6-5 and TRBJ1-2, with D perhaps TRBD1 (6 bases). CDR3 length: 16 amino acids. The germline gives CDR1 MNHEY, CDR2 SVGAGI.

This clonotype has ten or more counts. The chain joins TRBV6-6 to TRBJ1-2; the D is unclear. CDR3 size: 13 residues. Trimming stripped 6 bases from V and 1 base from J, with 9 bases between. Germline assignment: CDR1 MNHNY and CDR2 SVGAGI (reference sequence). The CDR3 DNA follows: TGTGCCAGCAGCCTAGATAATAACTATGGCTACACCTTC. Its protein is CASSLDNNYGYTF.

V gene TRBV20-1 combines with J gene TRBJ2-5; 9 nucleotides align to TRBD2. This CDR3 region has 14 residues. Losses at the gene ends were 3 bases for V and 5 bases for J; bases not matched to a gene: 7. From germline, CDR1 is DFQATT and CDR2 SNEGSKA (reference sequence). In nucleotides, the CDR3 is TGCAGTGCTAGGGCGGGAGGGCCCTCGGAGACCCAGTACTTC. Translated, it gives CSARAGGPSETQYF.

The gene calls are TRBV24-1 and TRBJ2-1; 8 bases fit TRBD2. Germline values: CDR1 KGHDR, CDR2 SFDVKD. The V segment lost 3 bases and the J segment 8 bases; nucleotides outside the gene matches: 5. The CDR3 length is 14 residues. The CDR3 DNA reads TGTGCCACCAGTGATCCCCGGGGGGGGTATGAGCAGTTCTTC. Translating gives CATSDPRGGYEQFF.

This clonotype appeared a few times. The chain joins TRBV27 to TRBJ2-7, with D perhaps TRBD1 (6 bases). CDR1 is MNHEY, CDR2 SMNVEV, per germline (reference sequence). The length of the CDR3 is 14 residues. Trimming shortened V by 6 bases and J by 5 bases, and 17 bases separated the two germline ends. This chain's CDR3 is CASRSGVATDEQYF. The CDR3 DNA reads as TGTGCCAGCAGATCAGGGGTTGCTACGGACGAGCAGTACTTC.

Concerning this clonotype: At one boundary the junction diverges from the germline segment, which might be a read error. Written as DNA, the CDR3 is TGCAGTGCTAGAGCAGGCATCCTTATGAACACTGAGGCTTTCTTT. It codes for CSARAGILMNTEAFF. The V gene is TRBV20-1, the J gene TRBJ1-1; D gene uncertain. CDR3 length: 15 amino acids. Germline V lookup: CDR1 DFQATT, CDR2 SNEGSKA (reference sequence).

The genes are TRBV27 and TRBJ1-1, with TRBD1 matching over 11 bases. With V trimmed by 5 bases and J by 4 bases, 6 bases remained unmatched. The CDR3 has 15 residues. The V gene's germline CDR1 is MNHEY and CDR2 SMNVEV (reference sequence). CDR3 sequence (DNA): TGTGCCAGCAGTCAACTGGGACAGGGGGTCACTGAAGCTTTCTTT. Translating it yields CASSQLGQGVTEAFF.

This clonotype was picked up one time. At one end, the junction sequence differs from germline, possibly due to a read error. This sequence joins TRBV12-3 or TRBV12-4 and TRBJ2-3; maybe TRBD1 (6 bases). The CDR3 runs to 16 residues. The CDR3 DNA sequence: TGTGCCAGCAGTTTAGGGAGAACAGGGCGAGGAGATATGCAGTATTTT. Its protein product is CASSLGRTGRGDMQYF.

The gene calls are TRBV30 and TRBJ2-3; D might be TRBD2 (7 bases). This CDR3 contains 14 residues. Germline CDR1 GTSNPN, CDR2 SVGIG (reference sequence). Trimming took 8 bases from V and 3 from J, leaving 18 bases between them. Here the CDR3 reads CAGTSGTNTDTQYF. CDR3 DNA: TGTGCCGGGACATCCGGGACTAATACAGATACGCAGTATTTT.